These 3 T cell receptor beta chains were all obtained from the same sample, sequenced in a study of technical replicates of blood from a handful of donors. Profiled with immunoSEQ multiplex PCR; TCRdb holds only in-frame clones, not every one. Among 40,000 to 60,000 clones listed, about 93% were seen once. Source material: PBMCs. These receptors were obtained from a human donor in good health. Some clones in this sample may be carry-over from other donors' samples.

The chain combines TRBV4-3 with TRBJ2-2; D perhaps matches TRBD1 (6 bases). The CDR3 has 16 residues. Deletions cut 1 base from V and 1 base from J, with 10 bases between. Germline assignment: CDR1 LGHNA and CDR2 YSLEER. The CDR3 protein is CASSQGGRRNTGELFF. For the CDR3, the DNA is TGCGCCAGCAGCCAAGGGGGGCGTAGGAACACCGGGGAGCTGTTTTTT.

This clone has just a few counts. This chain joins TRBV6-4 and TRBJ2-3; 9 bases fit TRBD2. With V trimmed by 3 bases and J by 2 bases, 6 bases remained unmatched. Per germline, CDR1 MRHNA and CDR2 SNTAGT. CDR3 size: 16 residues. The CDR3 loop is CASSETGGGATDTQYF. Here the CDR3 DNA reads TGTGCCAGCAGTGAGACGGGCGGGGGGGCCACAGATACGCAGTATTTT.

CDR3 sequence (DNA): TGTGCCAGCAGCTACCGGGACACCACAGATACGCAGTATTTT. Protein product: CASSYRDTTDTQYF. The chain carries TRBV7-9 and TRBJ2-3; weak D call: TRBD1 (6 bases). Trimming left V 4 bases short and J 2 bases short, with 10 bases between. The CDR3 is 14 residues long. CDR1 and CDR2 (germline): SEHNR, FQNEAQ (reference sequence).